Following are 17 T cell receptor beta chains from one sample sequenced in a study of blood T cell repertoires in COVID-19 (dated by TCRdb to 2018 to 2021). Library preparation was by the immunoSEQ multiplex PCR assay. TCRdb carries this immuneACCESS record with in-frame sequences only. Its versions omit some clonotypes, under half of them owing to an unresolved V gene in the studies checked, with the rest unexplained. The sample table holds 200,000 to 250,000 clones, of which about nine tenths were seen once. The ten largest clones take up more than 3.5% of the sample. The sequencing input was PBMCs or T cells enriched from blood (not recorded which). All receptors derive from a middle-aged woman with acute COVID-19.

This chain joins TRBV6-5 and TRBJ1-5; D remains unclear. Per germline, CDR1 MNHEY and CDR2 SVGAGI. The length of the CDR3 is 13 residues. V lost 2 bases to trimming and J lost 6 bases, with 8 bases between them. The CDR3 region is CASSYALGQPQHF. In DNA form, the CDR3 reads TGTGCCAGCAGTTACGCCCTCGGTCAGCCCCAGCATTTT.

This chain joins TRBV11-2 and TRBJ1-5, with D possibly TRBD1 on 5 matching bases. The ends were cut back, 6 bases at V and 7 bases at J, with 13 bases in the middle. Germline CDR1 and CDR2: SGHAT and FQNNGV. The CDR3 is made up of 13 amino acids. CDR3 DNA: TGTGCCAGCAGTACACCGGGGGAGCAGCCCCAGCATTTT. Protein sequence: CASSTPGEQPQHF.

The genes are TRBV6-5 and TRBJ2-1; TRBD1 matches at 7 bases. Germline CDR1 reads MNHEY; CDR2 reads SVGAGI. This CDR3 comprises 14 residues. V was clipped by 9 bases and J by 4 bases; unmatched bases: 9. This CDR3 is CASEPGQRYNEQFF. The CDR3 bases are TGTGCCAGTGAACCGGGACAGCGATACAATGAGCAGTTCTTC.

The chain recombines TRBV28 with TRBJ1-2, with 10 bases lining up with TRBD1. V shed 4 bases and J 4 bases; nucleotides not matched to a gene: 6. CDR3 length equals 15 residues. CDR1 and CDR2 (germline): MDHEN, SYDVKM. The CDR3: CASSSTGGALYGYTF. The CDR3 region has the DNA TGTGCCAGCAGTTCGACAGGGGGCGCCCTCTATGGCTACACCTTC.

The chain carries TRBV2 and TRBJ1-5, with D unresolved. This CDR3 has 11 amino acids. The germline V gene encodes CDR1 SNHLY and CDR2 FYNNEI. Trimming shortened V by 6 bases and J by 9 bases, and 9 bases separated the two germline ends. Here the CDR3 DNA reads TGTGCCAGCAGCTCCTCGGGGCCCCAGCATTTT. Translating it yields CASSSSGPQHF.

V gene TRBV3-1 (or the pseudogene TRBV3-2) combines with J gene TRBJ2-1; 9 nucleotides line up with TRBD1. Germline assignment: CDR1 LGHDT and CDR2 YNNKEL (reference sequence). The junction had 15 bases not matched to a gene; V was cut back by 3 bases and J by 12 bases. CDR3 length equals 16 residues. As DNA, the CDR3 is TGTGCCAGCAGCCATGGGGGGGACAGGGCGCTACAGGGGCAGTTCTTC. Translated, it gives CASSHGGDRALQGQFF.

V is TRBV14 and J is TRBJ2-3; the match to TRBD2 covers 8 bases. The CDR3 runs 15 residues. V was pared by 2 bases and J by 5 bases, with 6 bases of the junction left unmatched. Germline CDR1 and CDR2: SGHDN and FVKESK. The CDR3 is CASSQRGGNGDTQYF. The CDR3 coding sequence is TGTGCCAGCAGCCAACGGGGGGGCAATGGAGATACGCAGTATTTT.

This chain uses TRBV19 with TRBJ1-3; no reliable D call. This CDR3 has 16 amino acids. Trimming stripped 7 bases from V and 2 bases from J, with 18 bases between. Germline values: CDR1 LNHDA, CDR2 SQIVND (reference sequence). The CDR3 bases are TGTGCCAGTACCCCCCTTTGGAGGCCGCCTGGAAACACCATATATTTT. Translated: CASTPLWRPPGNTIYF.

The chain employs TRBV7-9 and TRBJ2-5; 7 nucleotides line up with TRBD2. Germline assignment: CDR1 SEHNR and CDR2 FQNEAQ (reference sequence). Trimming removed 1 base from V and 6 bases from J; junction bases left unmatched: 5. The CDR3 totals 14 residues. CDR3 sequence: CASSLGLAEKTQYF. The CDR3 coding sequence is TGTGCCAGCAGCTTAGGACTAGCCGAAAAGACCCAGTACTTC.

The chain couples TRBV5-1 to TRBJ2-5; 8 nucleotides agree with TRBD1. Germline CDR1 and CDR2: SGHRS and YFSETQ. Trimming took 3 bases from V and 1 from J; bases not matched to a gene: 2. CDR3 length equals 14 residues. For the CDR3, the DNA is TGCGCCAGCAGCTCCGGACAGGGCCAAGAGACCCAGTACTTC. Amino acids: CASSSGQGQETQYF.

The rearrangement links TRBV27 to TRBJ2-7; TRBD1 matches at 9 bases. This CDR3 contains 16 residues. Germline loops: CDR1 MNHEY, CDR2 SMNVEV (reference sequence). V lost 5 bases, J lost 0 bases, and 8 bases stayed unmatched. CDR3 DNA sequence: TGTGCCAGCAGTCCGGCCTGGGACAGGGACTCCTACGAGCAGTACTTC. As protein: CASSPAWDRDSYEQYF.

This clone came up a few times. The chain has TRBV7-3 and TRBJ2-2; D gene ambiguous. The CDR3 is made up of 17 amino acids. V shed 2 bases and J shed 5 bases, with 18 bases lying between them. Germline CDR1 is SGHTA and CDR2 is FQGTGA. CDR3 amino acids: CASSLSLGSLRTGELFF. The CDR3 DNA sequence: TGTGCCAGCAGCTTATCCCTCGGGTCATTGAGGACCGGGGAGCTGTTTTTT.

This chain joins TRBV6-5 and TRBJ1-1; D not certain. Germline V CDR1 and CDR2: MNHEY, SVGAGI. The CDR3 consists of 12 residues. V lost 0 bases and J lost 8, with 7 bases in between. The CDR3 bases are TGTGCCAGCAGTTACTCGGGAGGGGAAGCTTTCTTT. Translating it yields CASSYSGGEAFF.

This chain uses TRBV29-1 with TRBJ1-2; possibly TRBD1 for D (5 bases). The CDR3 spans 13 residues. The V gene lost 3 bases and the J gene lost 7 bases, with 15 bases spanning the gap. Germline V gene sequence: CDR1 SQVTM, CDR2 ANQGSEA. The CDR3 spells CSVEGVREAGYTF. In DNA form, the CDR3 reads TGCAGCGTTGAGGGGGTCAGGGAGGCTGGCTACACCTTC.

Comments on this clone: The sample contains more than one DNA sequence encoding this CDR3. The gene calls are TRBV7-9 and TRBJ1-2; 8 positions match TRBD1. With 4 bases clipped from V and 4 bases from J, the junction kept 5 bases outside the gene matches. This CDR3 is 14 amino acids long. The germline V gene encodes CDR1 SEHNR and CDR2 FQNEAQ (reference sequence). The CDR3 sequence: CASSSDRAGYGYTF. The DNA of the CDR3 is TGTGCCAGCAGCTCGGACAGGGCCGGCTATGGCTACACCTTC.

The gene calls are TRBV13 and TRBJ2-7; D possibly corresponds to TRBD1 (7 bases). The length of the CDR3 is 13 residues. Between the trimmed V and J ends, which lost 8 bases and 6 bases, there was a span of 17 bases. The germline gives CDR1 PRHDT, CDR2 FYEKMQ (reference sequence). The CDR3 is CASGRGGGGEQYV. In DNA, the CDR3 is TGTGCCAGCGGCCGTGGAGGGGGCGGCGAGCAGTACGTC.

The chain carries TRBV19 and TRBJ1-5, with 7 bases identical to TRBD1. Per germline, CDR1 LNHDA and CDR2 SQIVND (reference sequence). The ends lost 5 bases at V and 6 bases at J; junction bases unmatched: 4. The CDR3 is 13 amino acids. CDR3 region: CASSYDRAQPQHF. CDR3 bases: TGTGCCAGTAGTTATGACAGGGCTCAGCCCCAGCATTTT.